A selection of T cell receptor beta chains follows, all from one sample in a study of T-cell reconstitution after alpha-beta-depleted transplantation in children. MiXCR, applied by TCRdb to the PCR reads, yields one record per CDR3 protein. The sample lists 540,000 or so distinct CDR3 sequences, under 30% occurring once. The sample in question was PBMCs, mostly from graft donor cells, obtained 360 days after TCRalphabeta/CD19-depleted stem cell transplant. The receptors come from a boy under two years old who had a stem cell transplant for acute myeloid leukemia, so the T cells may come from the graft donor. The CDR3 runs from the conserved cysteine through the conserved F or W. D genes are given only for firm matches. Size tells how often a clone was seen (once, few, many) or the class of an expanded clone, and some rows leave it out.

d_gene: NA; v_gene: TRBV29-1; abundance: few; j_gene: TRBJ2-1; CDR3nt: TGCAGCGTTGGGCGGGTAAGCTCCTACAATGAGCAGTTCTTC; CDR3aa: CSVGRVSSYNEQFF
d_gene: NA; v_gene: TRBV29-1; abundance: many; j_gene: TRBJ2-2; CDR3nt: TGCAGCGTTGAGCGGGGTACCGGGGAGCTGTTTTTT; CDR3aa: CSVERGTGELFF
d_gene: NA; v_gene: TRBV15; abundance: NA; j_gene: TRBJ2-1; CDR3nt: TGTGCCACCAGCAGAGATCGGAGACAGACAAACAATGAGCAGTTCTTC; CDR3aa: CATSRDRRQTNNEQFF
d_gene: NA; v_gene: TRBV15; abundance: once; j_gene: TRBJ1-1; CDR3nt: TGTGCCACCGCCAGGCGGTTCAATCCGAACACTGAAGCTTTCTTT; CDR3aa: CATARRFNPNTEAFF
d_gene: NA; v_gene: TRBV9; abundance: many; j_gene: TRBJ2-5; CDR3nt: TGTGCCAGCAGCTCGACGGGGCGAGTGGGAGAGACCCAGTACTTC; CDR3aa: CASSSTGRVGETQYF
d_gene: NA; v_gene: TRBV19; abundance: NA; j_gene: TRBJ2-3; CDR3nt: TGTGCCAGTAGCTCCCCAGGGCCAGAGGTGGGAAATACGCAGTATTTT; CDR3aa: CASSSPGPEVGNTQYF
d_gene: NA; v_gene: TRBV15; abundance: NA; j_gene: TRBJ1-1; CDR3nt: TGTGCCACCAGCAGAGATGGCGAAGTGAACACTGAAGCTTTCTTT; CDR3aa: CATSRDGEVNTEAFF
d_gene: TRBD1; v_gene: TRBV10-3; abundance: NA; j_gene: TRBJ2-5; CDR3nt: TGTGCCACCGGGACAGGGGAGGAAGAGACCCAGTACTTC; CDR3aa: CATGTGEEETQYF
d_gene: NA; v_gene: TRBV12-3/TRBV12-4; abundance: many; j_gene: TRBJ2-7; CDR3nt: TGTGCCAGCAGTTTCGGACATGCTCTGGGCTACGAGCAGTACTTC; CDR3aa: CASSFGHALGYEQYF
d_gene: NA; v_gene: TRBV20-1; abundance: few; j_gene: TRBJ2-4; CDR3nt: TGCAGTGCTGCCCACCCGGGACGACAAGCCAAAAACATTCAGTACTTC; CDR3aa: CSAAHPGRQAKNIQYF
d_gene: TRBD1; v_gene: TRBV20-1; abundance: few; j_gene: TRBJ2-1; CDR3nt: TGCAGTGCTATAACCCTGGACGGGACAGGGGTATACAATGAGCAGTTCTTC; CDR3aa: CSAITLDGTGVYNEQFF
d_gene: NA; v_gene: TRBV29-1; abundance: many; j_gene: TRBJ1-1; CDR3nt: TGCAGCGTTGGCGGAAAAAACACTGAAGCTTTCTTT; CDR3aa: CSVGGKNTEAFF
d_gene: NA; v_gene: TRBV2; abundance: NA; j_gene: TRBJ2-2; CDR3nt: TGTGCCAGATGGACGGGGGCCGGGGAGCTGTTTTTT; CDR3aa: CARWTGAGELFF
d_gene: NA; v_gene: TRBV11-1; abundance: NA; j_gene: TRBJ1-5; CDR3nt: TGTGCCTTCAGTTTAAGAGGGGTTTATAGCAATCAGCCCCAGCATTTT; CDR3aa: CAFSLRGVYSNQPQHF
d_gene: TRBD2; v_gene: TRBV20-1; abundance: many; j_gene: TRBJ2-3; CDR3nt: TGCAGTGCTAGAGTGTGGCGGGGGGGCGTTACAGATACGCAGTATTTT; CDR3aa: CSARVWRGGVTDTQYF
d_gene: NA; v_gene: TRBV28; abundance: many; j_gene: TRBJ2-2; CDR3nt: TGTGCCAGCAGTTCTGCTCAGGGAGATTATACCGGGGAGCTGTTTTTT; CDR3aa: CASSSAQGDYTGELFF
d_gene: TRBD1; v_gene: TRBV5-4; abundance: NA; j_gene: TRBJ2-1; CDR3nt: TGTGCCAGCAGCTTGGGGGACAGGGCTATACAAAGCTCCTACAATGAGCAGTTCTTC; CDR3aa: CASSLGDRAIQSSYNEQFF
d_gene: NA; v_gene: TRBV5-6; abundance: NA; j_gene: TRBJ2-7; CDR3nt: TGTGCCAGCAGCTTAAGTATGCCTCCTCCTCTTTACGAGCAGTACTTC; CDR3aa: CASSLSMPPPLYEQYF
d_gene: NA; v_gene: TRBV4-3; abundance: few; j_gene: TRBJ2-7; CDR3nt: TGCGCCAGCAGCTCTAGTAGAGGCAGGGCCGACTCCTACGAGCAGTACTTC; CDR3aa: CASSSSRGRADSYEQYF
d_gene: TRBD1; v_gene: TRBV11-2; abundance: NA; j_gene: TRBJ1-3; CDR3nt: TGTGCCAGCAGCTCCAGGGACAGGGCAGGAAACACCATATATTTT; CDR3aa: CASSSRDRAGNTIYF
d_gene: NA; v_gene: TRBV20-1; abundance: NA; j_gene: TRBJ1-1; CDR3nt: TGCAGTGCCCGCGGGGGGTGGGGGGACACTGAAGCTTTCTTT; CDR3aa: CSARGGWGDTEAFF
d_gene: TRBD2; v_gene: TRBV7-2; abundance: few; j_gene: TRBJ2-5; CDR3nt: TGTGCCAGCAGCGATGAGACTAGCGGGGTATTTGAGACCCAGTACTTC; CDR3aa: CASSDETSGVFETQYF
d_gene: TRBD1; v_gene: TRBV10-1; abundance: NA; j_gene: TRBJ1-4; CDR3nt: TGCGCCAGCAGCGGACAGGTCCGGAGCGAAAAACTGTTTTTT; CDR3aa: CASSGQVRSEKLFF
d_gene: TRBD2; v_gene: TRBV6-1; abundance: few; j_gene: TRBJ2-1; CDR3nt: TGTGCCAGCAGCCAAACGGGGGGTTCCTACAATGAGCAGTTCTTC; CDR3aa: CASSQTGGSYNEQFF
d_gene: NA; v_gene: TRBV28; abundance: NA; j_gene: TRBJ2-4; CDR3nt: TGTGCCAGCAGTTTACCAGAGATAGGCATTCAGTACTTC; CDR3aa: CASSLPEIGIQYF
d_gene: TRBD2; v_gene: TRBV20-1; abundance: NA; j_gene: TRBJ2-7; CDR3nt: TGCAGTGCTTCTAGCGGGGGCTCCTACGAGCAGTACTTC; CDR3aa: CSASSGGSYEQYF
d_gene: NA; v_gene: TRBV7-2; abundance: NA; j_gene: TRBJ2-5; CDR3nt: TGTGCCAGCAGCTTAAGGCCTAGTTTCGAGACCCAGTACTTC; CDR3aa: CASSLRPSFETQYF
d_gene: NA; v_gene: TRBV20-1; abundance: NA; j_gene: TRBJ2-7; CDR3nt: TGCAGTGCTAGAGGGGGGGCGGACTACGAGCAGTACTTC; CDR3aa: CSARGGADYEQYF
d_gene: TRBD2; v_gene: TRBV20-1; abundance: many; j_gene: TRBJ2-3; CDR3nt: TGCAGTGCGCCGCCCGTAGCGGGGGACTACACAGATACGCAGTATTTT; CDR3aa: CSAPPVAGDYTDTQYF
d_gene: TRBD1; v_gene: TRBV20-1; abundance: NA; j_gene: TRBJ1-5; CDR3nt: TGCAGTGCTAGGCCAGCGGGACAGGGCGGCAATCAGCCCCAGCATTTT; CDR3aa: CSARPAGQGGNQPQHF
d_gene: NA; v_gene: TRBV7-2; abundance: NA; j_gene: TRBJ2-1; CDR3nt: TGTGCCAGCAGCTTAGCCTCCCACAGGGTTAACTACAATGAGCAGTTCTTC; CDR3aa: CASSLASHRVNYNEQFF
d_gene: NA; v_gene: TRBV11-2; abundance: NA; j_gene: TRBJ2-2; CDR3nt: TGTGCCAGCAGCCCCATGCCGGGGTTGGACACCGGGGAGCTGTTTTTT; CDR3aa: CASSPMPGLDTGELFF
d_gene: NA; v_gene: TRBV29-1; abundance: NA; j_gene: TRBJ1-1; CDR3nt: TGCAGCGCGAAGGGCCCGGGAGCTTTCTTT; CDR3aa: CSAKGPGAFF
d_gene: NA; v_gene: TRBV20-1; abundance: few; j_gene: TRBJ2-3; CDR3nt: TGCAGTGCCACCGAGCCTAGCACAGATACGCAGTATTTT; CDR3aa: CSATEPSTDTQYF
d_gene: TRBD1; v_gene: TRBV12-3/TRBV12-4; abundance: many; j_gene: TRBJ1-5; CDR3nt: TGTGCCAGCAGGCCCGGGACAGGGAGTTATCAGCCCCAGCATTTT; CDR3aa: CASRPGTGSYQPQHF
d_gene: TRBD1; v_gene: TRBV20-1; abundance: few; j_gene: TRBJ2-5; CDR3nt: TGCAGTGCTAGATCTCAGGGGGCAGAGACCCAGTACTTC; CDR3aa: CSARSQGAETQYF
d_gene: TRBD1; v_gene: TRBV10-3; abundance: few; j_gene: TRBJ2-7; CDR3nt: TGTGCCATCAGTGACTGGGACAGGGACTACGAGCAGTACTTC; CDR3aa: CAISDWDRDYEQYF
d_gene: NA; v_gene: TRBV7-3; abundance: few; j_gene: TRBJ1-3; CDR3nt: TGTGCCAGCTTTTGGGGGCCTGGTGGAAACACCATATATTTT; CDR3aa: CASFWGPGGNTIYF
d_gene: NA; v_gene: TRBV12-3/TRBV12-4; abundance: few; j_gene: TRBJ1-4; CDR3nt: TGTGCCAGCAGTCCCCCTCCCGGGAATGAAAAACTGTTTTTT; CDR3aa: CASSPPPGNEKLFF
d_gene: TRBD1; v_gene: TRBV29-1; abundance: few; j_gene: TRBJ2-2; CDR3nt: TGCAGCGCGACCCCGGACAGGGAGCCCGGGGAGCTGTTTTTT; CDR3aa: CSATPDREPGELFF
d_gene: NA; v_gene: TRBV20-1; abundance: NA; j_gene: TRBJ2-7; CDR3nt: TGCAGTGCGTACGAACCAGGTCACGAGCAGTACTTC; CDR3aa: CSAYEPGHEQYF
d_gene: NA; v_gene: TRBV29-1; abundance: few; j_gene: TRBJ2-3; CDR3nt: TGCAGCGTTGTCTCCAGGTTTGGGGATACGCAGTATTTT; CDR3aa: CSVVSRFGDTQYF
d_gene: TRBD2; v_gene: TRBV29-1; abundance: many; j_gene: TRBJ2-2; CDR3nt: TGCAGCGTTGACCTAGCGGGGAACACCGGGGAGCTGTTTTTT; CDR3aa: CSVDLAGNTGELFF
d_gene: TRBD2; v_gene: TRBV29-1; abundance: many; j_gene: TRBJ2-3; CDR3nt: TGCAGCGTTATCACCCTAGCGGGCACTAGCACAGATACGCAGTATTTT; CDR3aa: CSVITLAGTSTDTQYF
d_gene: NA; v_gene: TRBV10-2; abundance: NA; j_gene: TRBJ2-1; CDR3nt: TGCGCCAGCAGACGAAGCTCCTACAATGAGCAGTTCTTC; CDR3aa: CASRRSSYNEQFF
d_gene: NA; v_gene: TRBV7-9; abundance: few; j_gene: TRBJ2-5; CDR3nt: TGTGCCAGCAGCCAGCACGGGACCCAGTACTTC; CDR3aa: CASSQHGTQYF
d_gene: NA; v_gene: TRBV24-1; abundance: few; j_gene: TRBJ2-3; CDR3nt: TGTGCCACCAGCACAAACCAGGGGATACTAGATACGCAGTATTTT; CDR3aa: CATSTNQGILDTQYF
d_gene: TRBD2; v_gene: TRBV20-1; abundance: many; j_gene: TRBJ2-3; CDR3nt: TGCAGTGCTAACAGACTAGCGGGAGATACGCAGTATTTT; CDR3aa: CSANRLAGDTQYF
d_gene: NA; v_gene: TRBV9; abundance: few; j_gene: TRBJ2-5; CDR3nt: TGTGCCAGCAGCCTCCGTTGGGGGGGCGAGGAGACCCAGTACTTC; CDR3aa: CASSLRWGGEETQYF
d_gene: TRBD2; v_gene: TRBV7-2; abundance: NA; j_gene: TRBJ2-3; CDR3nt: TGTGCCAGCAGCTTGACTAGCGGGGTGGGCACAGATACGCAGTATTTT; CDR3aa: CASSLTSGVGTDTQYF
d_gene: NA; v_gene: TRBV12-3/TRBV12-4; abundance: many; j_gene: TRBJ2-3; CDR3nt: TGTGCCAGCAGCCTCCGACCAGATACGCAGTATTTT; CDR3aa: CASSLRPDTQYF
d_gene: NA; v_gene: TRBV6-5; abundance: NA; j_gene: TRBJ1-3; CDR3nt: TGTGCCAGCAGTTACTCGATATGGTGGGACGGAAACACCATATATTTT; CDR3aa: CASSYSIWWDGNTIYF